This TCR beta chain stems from a study of graft-versus-host responses after intestinal transplantation. The CDR3 has 17 amino acids. V trimming: 1 base; J trimming: 5 bases; junction bases outside the gene matches: 10. The V gene's germline CDR1 is SGHRS and CDR2 YFSETQ. The table came from immunoSEQ multiplex PCR; TCRdb's copy has only in-frame clones and leaves some out. There are around 15,000 clones in the sample; roughly 35% occur only once, and 3.7% lies in the top ten. The source was alloreactive CD4+ T cells from a mixed lymphocyte reaction culture, collected before intestinal transplant. Subset described: CFSE-low proliferating T cells sorted from roughly six-day pre-transplant mixed lymphocyte reaction (GvH or HvG direction). This clonotype originated in a human patient who received an intestinal transplant. The gene calls are TRBV5-1 and TRBJ2-2, with 8 bases lining up with TRBD2. The CDR3 reads CASSLRLLAGGTGELFF. For the CDR3, the DNA is TGCGCCAGCAGCTTGCGCCTTCTAGCGGGCGGGACCGGGGAGCTGTTTTTT.